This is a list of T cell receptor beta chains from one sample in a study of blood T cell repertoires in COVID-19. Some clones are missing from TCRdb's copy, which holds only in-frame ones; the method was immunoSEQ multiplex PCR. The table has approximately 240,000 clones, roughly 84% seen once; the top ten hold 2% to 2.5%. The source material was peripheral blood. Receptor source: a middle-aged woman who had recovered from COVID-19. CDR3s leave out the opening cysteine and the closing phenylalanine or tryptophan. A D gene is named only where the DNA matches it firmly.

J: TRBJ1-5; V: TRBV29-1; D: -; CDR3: SVGAGFAQPQH
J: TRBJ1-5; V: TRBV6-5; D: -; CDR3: ASSYSWQGNQPQH
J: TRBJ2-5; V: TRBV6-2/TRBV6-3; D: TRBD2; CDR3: ASSSPHSLAGGQETQY
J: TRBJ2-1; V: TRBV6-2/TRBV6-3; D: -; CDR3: ASSYYGYNEQF
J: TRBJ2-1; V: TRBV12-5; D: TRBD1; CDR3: ASGLVPGGGGGNEQF
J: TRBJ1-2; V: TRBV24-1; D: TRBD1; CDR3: ATSDLTRDRGINYGYT
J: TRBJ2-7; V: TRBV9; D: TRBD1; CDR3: ASSARQGAYEQY
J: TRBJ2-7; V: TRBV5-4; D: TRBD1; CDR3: ASSLPGQGLLEQY
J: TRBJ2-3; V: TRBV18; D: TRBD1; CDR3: ASSPRIGQGDTQY
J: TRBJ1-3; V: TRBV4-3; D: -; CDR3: ASSQDPGAGNTIY
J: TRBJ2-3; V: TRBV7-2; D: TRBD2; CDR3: ASTQRGAGTDTQY
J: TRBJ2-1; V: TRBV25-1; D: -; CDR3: ASSEFRQASYNEQF
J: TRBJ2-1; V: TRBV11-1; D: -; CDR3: ASSLGPGFREQF
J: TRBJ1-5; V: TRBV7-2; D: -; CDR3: ASSLQGDQPQH
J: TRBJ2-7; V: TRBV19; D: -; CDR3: ASSGVGTRVYEQY
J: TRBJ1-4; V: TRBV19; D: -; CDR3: ASSWRAREKLF
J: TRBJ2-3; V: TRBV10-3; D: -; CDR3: AISESGGVYSWDTQY
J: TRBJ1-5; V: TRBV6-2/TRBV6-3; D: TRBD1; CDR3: ASTPTGYQPQH
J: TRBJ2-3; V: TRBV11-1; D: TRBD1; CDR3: ASSQPQGASDTQY
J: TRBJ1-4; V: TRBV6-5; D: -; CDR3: ASSLSRHATNEKLF
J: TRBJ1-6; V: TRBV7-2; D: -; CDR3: ASSLVPARGNSPLH
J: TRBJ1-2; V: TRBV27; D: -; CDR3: ASSLRTGGYGYT
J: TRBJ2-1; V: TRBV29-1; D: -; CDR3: SVTRYYNEQF
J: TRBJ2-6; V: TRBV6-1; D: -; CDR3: ASSEVGGTGANVLT
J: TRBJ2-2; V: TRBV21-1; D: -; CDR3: ASSPGHRTFHTGELF
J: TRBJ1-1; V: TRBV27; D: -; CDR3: ASRISGGTEAF
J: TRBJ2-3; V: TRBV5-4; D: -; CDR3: ASSSEAGFKADTQY
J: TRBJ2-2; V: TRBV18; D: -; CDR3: ASSRQDGGELF
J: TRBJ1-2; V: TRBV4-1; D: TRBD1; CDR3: ASSSVGGSSNYGYT
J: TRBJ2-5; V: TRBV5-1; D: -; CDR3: ASGRGGPQETQY
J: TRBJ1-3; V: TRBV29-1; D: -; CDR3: SVWDIGDSGNTIY
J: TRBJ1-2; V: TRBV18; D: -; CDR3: ASSPAKGLNYGYT
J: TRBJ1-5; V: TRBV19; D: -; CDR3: ASSIYEGHSNQPQH
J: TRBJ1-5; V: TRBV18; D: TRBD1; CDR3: ASSRTGGSNQPQH
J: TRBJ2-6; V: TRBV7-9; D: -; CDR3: ASSLVESIAGANVLT
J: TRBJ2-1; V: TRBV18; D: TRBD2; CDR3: ASSTGRAKNEQF
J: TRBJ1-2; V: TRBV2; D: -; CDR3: ASSPGGGRHNYGYT
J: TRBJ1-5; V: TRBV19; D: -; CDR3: ASSISAGRNQPQH
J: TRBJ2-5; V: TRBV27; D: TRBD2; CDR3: ASKRRGVWETQY
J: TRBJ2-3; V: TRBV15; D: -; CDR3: ATSRGWRGRADTQY
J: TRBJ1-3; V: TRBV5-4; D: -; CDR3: ASSQQGSSGNTIY
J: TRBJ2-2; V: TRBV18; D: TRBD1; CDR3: ASSPDREVRELF
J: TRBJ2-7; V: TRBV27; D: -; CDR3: ASSPQVPPYEQY
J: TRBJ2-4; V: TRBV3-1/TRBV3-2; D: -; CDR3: ASSHLRDRDIQY
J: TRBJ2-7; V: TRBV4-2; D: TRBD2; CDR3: ASSPLRSSGIKSSYEQY
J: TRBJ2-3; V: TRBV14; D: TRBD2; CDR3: ASSQDDGLDLDTQY